This T cell receptor beta chain is from a study of T-cell memory formation after mild COVID-19. Study-level information: TCR clustering was largely donor specific.

Germline-derived CDR1 and CDR2 are DFQATT and SNEGSKA (reference sequence). Trimming stripped 0 bases from V and 0 bases from J, with 11 bases between. The CDR3 has 15 amino acids. General study findings and limits: Later expanders leaned CD4+, whereas day 15 to 85 contracting clones were balanced CD4/CD8. CD4+ contracting clones lay mainly in CM and EM, CD8+ ones in EMRA.

This clonotype appeared a few times. The antigen remains undetermined. MiXCR was run by TCRdb on the 5' RACE reads, yielding one entry per CDR3 protein. The sample carries over 450,000 distinct CDR3 sequences, about a fifth recorded once. Specimen: PBMCs or a T cell subset sorted from them (not recorded which). The V and J genes are TRBV20-1 and TRBJ1-1, with D hard to call. The receptor comes from an adult woman who had mild COVID-19 (a few samples of this study predate the infection). Cell type and time point are not known. CDR3 nucleotides: TGCAGTGCTAGAGAACGGGTGGCCTTGAACACTGAAGCTTTCTTT. This sequence encodes CSARERVALNTEAFF.